This TCR beta chain was sequenced during a study of OX40 agonist ivuxolimab in advanced cancers. Study information: Six ivuxolimab dose levels, 0.01 to 10 mg/kg, were given intravenously every 2 weeks.

CDR1 and CDR2 from the germline V gene are SGHRS and YFSETQ. V was shortened by 0 bases and J by 1 base, with 16 bases between the two germline ends. The CDR3 extends over 17 amino acids. Details on this clone: Its target is not known.

The study, taken as a whole, reports: Certain nonresponding patients likewise had low normalized T-cell clonal expansion.

Blood samples were obtained at baseline, cycle 4 day 1, and cycle 7 day 1. Data came from immunoSEQ multiplex PCR; TCRdb stores just in-frame clones and leaves some out. The data show around 58,000 clones, with 90% to 95% seen just once and approximately 19% held by the top ten. Sequenced material: CD4+ or CD8+ T cells sorted from blood, taken in a trial of the OX40 agonist ivuxolimab. The receptor's source is an adult with an advanced solid tumor such as melanoma, head and neck, liver or kidney cancer. The V and J genes are TRBV5-1 and TRBJ1-1; the D is unclear. For the CDR3, the DNA is TGCGCCAGCAGCTTGGGGTTTAACCGCATGAGGAACACTGAAGCTTTCTTT. Amino acids: CASSLGFNRMRNTEAFF.